These T cell receptor beta chains were read from a single sample in a study of blood T cell repertoires in COVID-19. Some clones are missing from TCRdb's copy, which holds only in-frame ones; the method was immunoSEQ multiplex PCR. Of 98,000 or so clones in the sample, around four fifths were seen once. Sequencing used peripheral blood. These TCRs come from a man aged 60 to 75 with acute or convalescent COVID-19. Each CDR3 is given with its conserved first and last residue. Each record gives: J gene, clone size, D gene, V gene, CDR3 protein, CDR3 DNA. A D gene is named only where the DNA matches it firmly. Clone size, where shown, is once, few, many, or a class for clones that have expanded.

TRBJ2-2,-,-,TRBV18,CASSGGHTNTGELFF,TGTGCCAGCTCAGGCGGACATACGAACACCGGGGAGCTGTTTTTT
TRBJ2-7,-,TRBD1,TRBV6-5,CASSYTGASYEQYF,TGTGCCAGCAGTTATACAGGGGCATCCTACGAGCAGTACTTC
TRBJ2-7,-,-,TRBV9,CASSVDVGEDYEQYF,TGTGCCAGCAGCGTAGATGTGGGAGAGGACTACGAGCAGTACTTC
TRBJ1-5,-,-,TRBV6-5,CASSLSLNQPQHF,TGTGCCAGCAGTTTAAGCCTCAATCAGCCCCAGCATTTT
TRBJ1-5,once,-,TRBV27,CASSLGQGSNQPQHF,TGTGCCAGCAGTTTAGGGCAGGGTAGCAATCAGCCCCAGCATTTT
TRBJ2-3,-,TRBD2,TRBV2,CAKTSGGSLFTDTQYF,TGTGCCAAAACTAGCGGGGGGTCCCTTTTCACAGATACGCAGTATTTT
TRBJ2-7,-,-,TRBV19,CASSMGRDRSEQYF,TGTGCCAGTAGTATGGGGCGAGATCGTTCCGAGCAGTACTTC
TRBJ1-1,few,-,TRBV5-1,CASSAPTVPNTEAFF,TGCGCCAGCAGCGCCCCGACAGTACCGAACACTGAAGCTTTCTTT
TRBJ1-2,-,-,TRBV3-1/TRBV3-2,CASSLGMTTPAGGYTF,TGTGCCAGCAGCCTCGGGATGACAACGCCGGCTGGTGGCTACACCTTC
TRBJ1-6,-,-,TRBV7-8,CASSTLDRPRDSPLHF,TGTGCCAGCAGCACCCTCGACAGGCCGCGAGATTCACCCCTCCACTTT
TRBJ2-3,-,-,TRBV7-9,CASSLGPHQDTQYF,TGTGCCAGCAGCTTAGGGCCCCACCAAGATACGCAGTATTTT
TRBJ1-1,-,TRBD1,TRBV9,CASSATQGGTEAFF,TGTGCCAGCAGCGCCACACAGGGGGGGACTGAAGCTTTCTTT
TRBJ2-7,-,TRBD2,TRBV6-2/TRBV6-3,CASSYGASGTYEQYF,TGTGCCAGCAGTTACGGGGCTAGCGGGACCTACGAGCAGTACTTC
TRBJ2-1,-,-,TRBV3-1/TRBV3-2,CASSPPGQRTYNEQFF,TGTGCCAGCAGCCCACCCGGACAGAGAACATACAATGAGCAGTTCTTC
TRBJ2-2,-,-,TRBV6-6,CASSPLATNTGELFF,TGTGCCAGCAGTCCCCTAGCGACGAACACCGGGGAGCTGTTTTTT
TRBJ1-6,-,-,TRBV6-5,CATNLASPLHF,TGTGCCACTAACCTTGCCTCACCCCTCCACTTT
TRBJ2-1,-,-,TRBV29-1,CSVESAGLRAEQFF,TGCAGCGTTGAGTCTGCAGGGCTACGGGCTGAGCAGTTCTTC
TRBJ1-6,once,-,TRBV30,CAWSGQYGSPLHF,TGTGCCTGGAGTGGACAGTACGGTTCACCCCTCCACTTT
TRBJ2-5,once,TRBD1,TRBV19,CASSATGEETQYF,TGTGCCAGTAGTGCGACAGGGGAAGAGACCCAGTACTTC
TRBJ1-2,-,-,TRBV19,CASSIDRRTDYGYTF,TGTGCCAGTAGTATAGATCGGAGGACGGACTATGGCTACACCTTC
TRBJ1-5,-,TRBD1,TRBV6-5,CASSYSKGARQPQHF,TGTGCCAGCAGTTACTCGAAGGGGGCTCGCCAGCCCCAGCATTTT
TRBJ2-2,-,TRBD2,TRBV27,CASNPLAATGELFF,TGTGCCAGCAACCCTCTAGCGGCGACCGGGGAGCTGTTTTTT
TRBJ2-5,once,-,TRBV2,CASSGGLSEAQYF,TGTGCCAGCAGTGGGGGACTGTCAGAGGCCCAGTACTTC
TRBJ2-7,-,-,TRBV19,CATLDPKRSSYEQYF,TGTGCCACCCTAGATCCCAAAAGAAGCTCCTACGAGCAGTACTTC
TRBJ1-2,-,-,TRBV2,CASSEQVLNYGYTF,TGTGCCAGCAGTGAACAGGTTCTTAACTATGGCTACACCTTC
TRBJ1-1,-,-,TRBV18,CASSPSGTLNTEAFF,TGTGCCAGCTCACCGTCCGGGACATTGAACACTGAAGCTTTCTTT
TRBJ2-5,-,TRBD1,TRBV3-1/TRBV3-2,CASSHPGQGKETQYF,TGTGCCAGCAGCCATCCCGGACAGGGCAAAGAGACCCAGTACTTC
TRBJ1-1,-,-,TRBV12-3/TRBV12-4,CASSLRENTEAFF,TGTGCCAGCAGCCTCCGGGAGAACACTGAAGCTTTCTTT
TRBJ2-7,few,-,TRBV6-5,CASSYYVGPTYEQYF,TGTGCCAGCAGTTACTATGTCGGTCCAACCTACGAGCAGTACTTC
TRBJ2-2,-,-,TRBV19,CASSIRSWAGELFF,TGTGCCAGTAGTATTAGGAGTTGGGCCGGGGAGCTGTTTTTT
TRBJ1-2,-,-,TRBV5-1,CASSLEAGPGGYTF,TGCGCCAGCAGCTTGGAGGCAGGGCCTGGGGGCTACACCTTC
TRBJ2-1,-,-,TRBV6-5,CASSYEGVSSYNEQFF,TGTGCCAGCAGTTATGAAGGGGTTAGCTCCTACAATGAGCAGTTCTTC
TRBJ2-1,-,-,TRBV6-2/TRBV6-3,CASSSPDSDNEQFF,TGTGCCAGCAGTTCTCCGGACTCGGACAATGAGCAGTTCTTC
TRBJ1-4,once,TRBD1,TRBV7-9,CACTGQGVEKLFF,TGTGCCTGCACGGGACAGGGGGTCGAAAAACTGTTTTTT
TRBJ2-7,-,-,TRBV27,CASSFRGNRAGASGSYEQYF,TGTGCCAGCAGTTTCCGGGGAAATAGGGCCGGAGCATCGGGGTCCTACGAGCAGTACTTC
TRBJ2-7,-,-,TRBV28,CASSGTDAIYEQYF,TGTGCCAGCAGCGGGACTGATGCCATCTACGAGCAGTACTTC
TRBJ1-6,-,-,TRBV6-1,CASSESSSPLHF,TGTGCCAGCAGTGAATCGAGTTCACCCCTCCACTTT
TRBJ2-7,-,TRBD1,TRBV18,CASSARDRGNEQYF,TGTGCCAGCTCAGCGAGGGACAGGGGAAACGAGCAGTACTTC
TRBJ1-1,-,TRBD1,TRBV9,CASSVETGGLAFF,TGTGCCAGCAGCGTAGAAACAGGGGGCTTAGCTTTCTTT
TRBJ2-5,-,TRBD2,TRBV4-1,CASSPLGGLQETQYF,TGCGCCAGCAGCCCTCTGGGAGGGCTACAAGAGACCCAGTACTTC
TRBJ2-5,-,-,TRBV6-2/TRBV6-3,CASSHRETQYF,TGTGCCAGCAGCCACAGGGAGACCCAGTACTTC
TRBJ2-1,-,TRBD2,TRBV10-3,CAISGPGLAGVNEQFF,TGTGCCATCAGTGGTCCGGGACTAGCGGGAGTGAATGAGCAGTTCTTC
TRBJ2-7,few,-,TRBV5-1,CASSGDSYEQYF,TGCGCCAGCAGCGGAGATTCCTACGAGCAGTACTTC
TRBJ2-5,-,-,TRBV15,CATSRRYQETQYF,TGTGCCACCAGCAGGCGGTACCAAGAGACCCAGTACTTC
TRBJ2-5,few,TRBD1,TRBV30,CAWGQAETQYF,TGTGCTTGGGGACAGGCGGAGACCCAGTACTTC
TRBJ1-1,-,TRBD1,TRBV28,CASSLGSQGAKAFF,TGTGCCAGCAGTTTAGGGAGCCAGGGGGCTAAAGCTTTCTTT
TRBJ1-1,-,TRBD1,TRBV5-1,CASSSTGVNTEAFF,TGCGCCAGCAGCTCTACAGGGGTGAACACTGAAGCTTTCTTT
TRBJ2-7,-,TRBD2,TRBV11-1,CASSFPGLADYEQYF,TGTGCCAGCAGCTTTCCGGGACTAGCGGACTACGAGCAGTACTTC
TRBJ1-6,once,TRBD1,TRBV3-1/TRBV3-2,CASSQPGQGAYSPLHF,TGTGCCAGCAGCCAGCCGGGACAGGGGGCTTATTCACCCCTCCACTTT
TRBJ1-1,once,TRBD1,TRBV7-9,CASSSFTGVLYTEAFF,TGTGCCAGCAGCTCATTCACAGGGGTTTTGTACACTGAAGCTTTCTTT
TRBJ2-1,-,TRBD2,TRBV9,CASSVGPGTRRGEQFF,TGTGCCAGCAGCGTAGGTCCCGGGACTAGGAGGGGTGAGCAGTTCTTC
TRBJ2-4,-,TRBD1,TRBV5-1,CASSFWTGENIQYF,TGCGCCAGCAGCTTCTGGACAGGGGAGAACATTCAGTACTTC
TRBJ2-5,-,TRBD1,TRBV7-9,CASSRDREETQYF,TGTGCCAGCAGTCGGGACAGGGAAGAGACCCAGTACTTC
TRBJ1-3,-,-,TRBV19,CASSNTGGGNTIYF,TGTGCCAGTAGTAATACAGGCGGTGGAAACACCATATATTTT
TRBJ2-7,-,-,TRBV2,CASSGQSDSYEQYF,TGTGCCAGCAGTGGACAGTCCGACTCCTACGAGCAGTACTTC